This T cell receptor (beta chain) was identified during a study of blood T cell repertoires in COVID-19. Turning to the study itself: Acute and convalescent COVID-19 specimens originated in the United States, Italy and Spain. Sources were T cells, B-cell-depleted T cells, or PBMCs; the material itself was cDNA or gDNA.

As handled by the study authors: Reference gene primer amplification gave estimated nucleated cell counts. Libraries were prepared by immunoSEQ multiplex PCR; TCRdb keeps only in-frame clonotypes and omits some of them. The D gene and trimming were derived from the DNA, and the V and J assignments and clone size from that table. The sample shows 100,000 to 150,000 clones, about 85% of them seen only once. The CDR3 is 12 amino acids. V was shortened by 4 bases and J by 6 bases, with 12 bases between the two germline ends. From germline, CDR1 is SQVTM and CDR2 ANQGSEA. This sequence originates from an elderly woman with acute or convalescent COVID-19. The chain joins TRBV29-1 to TRBJ1-1; D may be TRBD1 (5 bases). The sample comprised peripheral blood. CDR3 loop: CSVVQGRAEAFF. The CDR3 region has the DNA TGCAGCGTTGTCCAGGGAAGAGCTGAAGCTTTCTTT.